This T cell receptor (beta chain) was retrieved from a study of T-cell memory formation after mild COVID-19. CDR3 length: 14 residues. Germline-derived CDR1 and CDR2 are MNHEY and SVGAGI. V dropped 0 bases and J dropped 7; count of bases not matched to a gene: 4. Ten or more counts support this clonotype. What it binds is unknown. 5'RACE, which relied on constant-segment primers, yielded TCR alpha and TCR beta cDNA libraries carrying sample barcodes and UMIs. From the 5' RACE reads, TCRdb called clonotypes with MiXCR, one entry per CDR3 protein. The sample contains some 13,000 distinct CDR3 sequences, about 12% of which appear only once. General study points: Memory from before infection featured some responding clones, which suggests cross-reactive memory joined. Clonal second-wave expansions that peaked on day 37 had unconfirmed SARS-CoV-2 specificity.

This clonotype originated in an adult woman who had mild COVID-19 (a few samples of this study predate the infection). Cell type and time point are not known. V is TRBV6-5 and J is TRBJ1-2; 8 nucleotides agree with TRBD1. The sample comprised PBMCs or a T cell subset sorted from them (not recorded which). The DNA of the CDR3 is TGTGCCAGCAGTTACTCGGGCAGGGGGCTTGGCTACACCTTC. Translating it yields CASSYSGRGLGYTF.